This T cell receptor beta chain stems from a study of T cells after posttransplantation cyclophosphamide (TCRdb year 2016). Context from the whole study: T cell repertoire reconstitution was tracked by TRB sequencing after myeloablative bone marrow transplantation in which posttransplantation cyclophosphamide was used as GVHD prophylaxis. Samples from around 40 PTCy-treated patients and approximately 15 related bone marrow donors of those patients were subjected to antigen receptor sequencing. Public TRB sequences were checked against a database of over 3,500 sequences associated with responses to pathogens, tumor antigens, self-antigens and alloantigens. TRA and TRB clonality were tightly correlated in ten or so samples, so subsequent TCR analyses focused on TRB only. Blood from all 35 or so PTCy patients who had 1-year posttransplant specimens underwent TRB sequencing. TRB sequencing was also done on up to roughly 3 additional blood samples from 2 to 5.2 years after transplant in 3 patients, and on pretransplant blood from a handful of patients. Overall study results and their limits: Donor-recipient similarity was low at 1-2 months but rose over the first year, and later blood repertoires were often dominated by donor CD8+ memory clones. Across around 48 patients, recipient CMV seropositivity and CMV reactivation were highly associated with TRB clonality; PTCy diversity was similar to CNI/methotrexate controls. The TRB repertoires of T cells infiltrating skin or GI tract showed only limited overlap with the TRB repertoires of T cells in blood.

Interpreted using the paper, the treatment or condition label stands for: high-dose cyclophosphamide on days +3 and +4 as single-agent GVHD prophylaxis. PTCy patients received busulfan and fludarabine conditioning, a related or unrelated marrow graft, and cyclophosphamide on days +3 and +4. The PTCy-treated patients were drawn from a prospective, multi-institutional clinical trial. Peripheral blood and bone marrow mononuclear cells were isolated by Ficoll-Hypaque density centrifugation and were cryopreserved. TRB sequencing was run on genomic DNA with either the immunoSEQ assay at survey resolution or the hsTCRB kit. The paper's processing steps were these. The immunoSEQ software was used for initial read processing, and the LymphoSeq R package was used for repertoire analyses. Clonality was calculated as 1 minus normalized Shannon entropy, and the Gini coefficient was also calculated for each TRB dataset. To infer phenotypes in unsorted samples, TRB sequences from sorted subsets of the recipient or donor were mapped onto unsorted samples from the same recipient. TCRdb's version of the immuneACCESS table is confined to in-frame rearrangements and falls short of the full clone set. An unresolved V gene accounts for under half of the shortfall where checked; the remainder is of unknown origin. V and J calls and clone size are as listed in that table; D and trimming were resolved from the DNA. This sample has about 14,000 clones in the table, none counted a single time. The top ten hold under 25% of the sample.

The germline V gene (reference sequence) sets CDR1 to PRHDT and CDR2 to FYEKMQ. The CDR3, cysteine through phenylalanine, is 17 amino acids long. Here the CDR3 DNA is all that survives: 51 bases in frame from base 1. Turning to this clone: Its antigen has not been determined. Nothing much larger sits one base from this clone, and base qualities are not available.

This sample comprised PBMCs, obtained 950 to 1,200 days after allogeneic stem cell transplant with posttransplant cyclophosphamide. This sequence uses TRBV13 and TRBJ2-5; 10 junctional bases match TRBD2. The end of the DNA is better explained by TRBJ2-7, so the J call may be wrong. The receptor was derived from a female patient aged 40 to 50 who received an allogeneic stem cell transplant from a related donor, was CMV-positive, and had no GVHD. After a transplant, certain T cells may trace back to the graft donor. DNA sequence: TGTGCCAGCAGCCCAGCCAGCCTAGCGGGGGCATTCGGCGAGCAGTACTTC. This gives the protein CASSPASLAGAFGEQYF.